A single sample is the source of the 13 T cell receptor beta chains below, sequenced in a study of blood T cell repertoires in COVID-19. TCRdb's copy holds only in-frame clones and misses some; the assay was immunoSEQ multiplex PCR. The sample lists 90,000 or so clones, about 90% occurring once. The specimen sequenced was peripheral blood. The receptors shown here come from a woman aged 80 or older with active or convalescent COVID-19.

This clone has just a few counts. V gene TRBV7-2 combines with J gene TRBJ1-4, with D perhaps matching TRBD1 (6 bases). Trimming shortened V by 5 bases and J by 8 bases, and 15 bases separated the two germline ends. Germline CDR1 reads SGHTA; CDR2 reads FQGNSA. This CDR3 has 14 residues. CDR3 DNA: TGTGCCAGCAGCCCCATGGGAGGGGGAGAAAAACTGTTTTTT. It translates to CASSPMGGGEKLFF.

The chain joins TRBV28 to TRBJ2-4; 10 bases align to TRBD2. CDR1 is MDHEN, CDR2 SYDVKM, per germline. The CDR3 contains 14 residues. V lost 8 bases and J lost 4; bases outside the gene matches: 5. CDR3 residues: CASSELAGKNIQYF. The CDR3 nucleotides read TGTGCCAGCTCTGAACTAGCGGGGAAAAACATTCAGTACTTC.

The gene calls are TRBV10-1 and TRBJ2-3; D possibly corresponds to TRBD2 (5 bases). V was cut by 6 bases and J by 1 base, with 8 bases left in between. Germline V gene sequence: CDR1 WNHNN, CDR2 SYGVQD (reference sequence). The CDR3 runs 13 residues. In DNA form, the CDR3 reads TGCGCCAGCAGGGACTCGGGCACAGATACGCAGTATTTT. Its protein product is CASRDSGTDTQYF.

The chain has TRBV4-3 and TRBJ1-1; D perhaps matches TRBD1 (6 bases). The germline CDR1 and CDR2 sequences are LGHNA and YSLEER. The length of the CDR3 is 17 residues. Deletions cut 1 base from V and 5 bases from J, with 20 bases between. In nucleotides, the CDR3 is TGCGCCAGCAGCCAAGGGCCCTGGGGGGCGGGAGATACTGAAGCTTTCTTT. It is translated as CASSQGPWGAGDTEAFF.

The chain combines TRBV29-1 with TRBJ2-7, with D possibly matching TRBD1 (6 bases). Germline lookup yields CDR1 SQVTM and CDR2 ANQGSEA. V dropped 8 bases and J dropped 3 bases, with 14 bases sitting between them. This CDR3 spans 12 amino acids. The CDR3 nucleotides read TGCAGCACACTGGACAGAAACTACGAGCAGTACTTC. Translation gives CSTLDRNYEQYF.

As DNA, the CDR3 is TGTGCCACCAGCAGAGTATTGGAGCGGGAGGGTTCCTACGAGCAGTACTTC. This translates into CATSRVLEREGSYEQYF. The J gene is TRBJ2-7, the V gene TRBV15, with 10 bases that match TRBD2. This CDR3 is 17 amino acids long. Per germline, CDR1 LNHNV and CDR2 YYDKDF (reference sequence). The J segment lost 1 base and the V segment lost 1 base, leaving 7 bases of the junction unmatched.

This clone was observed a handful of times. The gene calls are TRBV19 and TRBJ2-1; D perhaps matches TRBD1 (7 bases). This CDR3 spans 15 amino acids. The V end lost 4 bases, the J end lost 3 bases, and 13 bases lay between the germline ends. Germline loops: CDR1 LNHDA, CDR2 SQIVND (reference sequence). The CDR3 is CASSTGGLRYNEQFF. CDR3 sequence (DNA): TGTGCCAGTAGTACAGGGGGACTGCGCTACAATGAGCAGTTCTTC.

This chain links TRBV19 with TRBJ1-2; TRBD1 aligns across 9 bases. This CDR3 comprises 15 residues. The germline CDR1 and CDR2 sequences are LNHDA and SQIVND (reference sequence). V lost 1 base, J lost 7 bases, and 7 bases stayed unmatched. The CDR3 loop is CASSIVPGQGSGYTF. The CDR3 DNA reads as TGTGCCAGTAGTATAGTCCCGGGACAGGGAAGTGGCTACACCTTC. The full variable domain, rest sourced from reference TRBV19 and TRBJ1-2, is DGGITQSPKYLFRKEGQNVTLSCEQNLNHDAMYWYRQDPGQGLRLIYYSQIVNDFQKGDIAEGYSVSREKKESFPLTVTSAQKNPTAFYLCASSIVPGQGSGYTFGSGTRLTVV.

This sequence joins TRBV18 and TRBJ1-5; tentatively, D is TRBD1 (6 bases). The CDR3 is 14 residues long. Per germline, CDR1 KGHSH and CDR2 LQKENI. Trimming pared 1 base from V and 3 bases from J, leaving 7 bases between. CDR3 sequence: CASSPRGLNQPQHF. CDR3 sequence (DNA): TGTGCCAGCTCACCACGGGGGCTCAATCAGCCCCAGCATTTT.

The DNA for the CDR3 is TGTGCCAGCAGCGCTGGGACAGGGCTCTCTGGGGCCAACGTCCTGACTTTC. This sequence encodes CASSAGTGLSGANVLTF. The chain has TRBV9 and TRBJ2-6; TRBD1 agrees at 9 bases. Germline V gene lookup returns CDR1 SGDLS and CDR2 YYNGEE. The junction had 4 bases not matched to a gene; V was cut back by 3 bases and J by 0 bases. The length of the CDR3 is 17 residues. Full variable domain (missing parts from reference TRBV9 and TRBJ2-6): DSGVTQTPKHLITATGQRVTLRCSPRSGDLSVYWYQQSLDQGLQFLIQYYNGEERAKGNILERFSAQQFPDLHSELNLSSLELGDSALYFCASSAGTGLSGANVLTFGAGSRLTVL.

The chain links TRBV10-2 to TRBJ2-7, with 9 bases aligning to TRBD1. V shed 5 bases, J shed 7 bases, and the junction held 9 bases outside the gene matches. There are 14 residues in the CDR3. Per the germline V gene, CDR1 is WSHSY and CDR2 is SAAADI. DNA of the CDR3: TGCGCCAGCAGTTCCGGGACAGGGTCCCGAGAGCAGTACTTC. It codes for CASSSGTGSREQYF.

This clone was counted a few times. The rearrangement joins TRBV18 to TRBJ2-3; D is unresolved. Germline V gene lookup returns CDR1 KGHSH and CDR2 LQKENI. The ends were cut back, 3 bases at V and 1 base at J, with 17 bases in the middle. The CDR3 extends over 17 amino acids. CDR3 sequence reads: CASSPSSPGGGTDTQYF. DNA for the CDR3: TGTGCCAGCTCACCTTCTTCCCCTGGCGGCGGCACAGATACGCAGTATTTT.

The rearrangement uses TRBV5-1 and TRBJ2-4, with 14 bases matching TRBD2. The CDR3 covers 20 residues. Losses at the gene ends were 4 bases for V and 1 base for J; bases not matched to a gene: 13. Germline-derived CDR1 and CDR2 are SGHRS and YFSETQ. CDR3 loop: CASSPAGTSGRRLAKNIQYF. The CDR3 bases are TGCGCCAGCAGCCCGGCGGGGACTAGCGGGAGACGGTTGGCCAAAAACATTCAGTACTTC.